A selection of T cell receptor beta chains follows, all from one sample in a study of blood T cell repertoires in COVID-19. Generated by immunoSEQ multiplex PCR, the TCRdb table keeps only in-frame clones and is missing some. Of over 300,000 clones listed, under 90% are singletons. The material sequenced was PBMCs or T cells enriched from blood (not recorded which). The receptors here all came from a woman aged 18-30 years who had recovered from COVID-19. Each CDR3 is given with its conserved first and last residue. The D gene is left open where the match is weak. A row's size may be missing; if present it is once, few, many or a size class.

D gene: .; CDR3 length: 14; J gene: TRBJ2-2; clone size: .; V gene: TRBV6-5; CDR3 DNA: TGTGCCAGCCGGTGGGAAGGGAGTGCCGGGGAGCTGTTTTTT; CDR3 protein: CASRWEGSAGELFF
D gene: TRBD1; CDR3 length: 14; J gene: TRBJ1-2; clone size: .; V gene: TRBV20-1; CDR3 DNA: TGCAGTGCTAGTTTAACAGGGGGGGACTATGGCTACACCTTC; CDR3 protein: CSASLTGGDYGYTF
D gene: TRBD1; CDR3 length: 16; J gene: TRBJ1-2; clone size: .; V gene: TRBV19; CDR3 DNA: TGTGCCAATGGGTTGCAGGGGACAGCATTTAACTATGGCTACACCTTC; CDR3 protein: CANGLQGTAFNYGYTF
D gene: TRBD1; CDR3 length: 18; J gene: TRBJ2-4; clone size: once; V gene: TRBV4-1; CDR3 DNA: TGCGCCAGCAGCCATTCCCCGAGGGGGCCCCTAGCCAAAAACATTCAGTACTTC; CDR3 protein: CASSHSPRGPLAKNIQYF
D gene: .; CDR3 length: 15; J gene: TRBJ1-5; clone size: .; V gene: TRBV28; CDR3 DNA: TGTGCCAGCGGGCCGACAGGTCCGTTTAATCAGCCCCAGCATTTT; CDR3 protein: CASGPTGPFNQPQHF
D gene: .; CDR3 length: 15; J gene: TRBJ2-7; clone size: .; V gene: TRBV28; CDR3 DNA: TGTGCCAGCAGACAGGGGACCGGGGGCTCCTACGAGCAGTACTTC; CDR3 protein: CASRQGTGGSYEQYF
D gene: .; CDR3 length: 15; J gene: TRBJ2-7; clone size: .; V gene: TRBV5-1; CDR3 DNA: TGCGCCAGCAGCCCCCCATCCCAGGGCTCCTACGAGCAGTACTTC; CDR3 protein: CASSPPSQGSYEQYF
D gene: .; CDR3 length: 13; J gene: TRBJ1-1; clone size: once; V gene: TRBV7-2; CDR3 DNA: TGTGCCAGCAGCTTAGTCCTCGACACTGAAGCTTTCTTT; CDR3 protein: CASSLVLDTEAFF
D gene: .; CDR3 length: 15; J gene: TRBJ2-5; clone size: .; V gene: TRBV18; CDR3 DNA: TGTGCCAGCTCACCCCCCGGCCGGACTTGGGAGACCCAGTACTTC; CDR3 protein: CASSPPGRTWETQYF
D gene: TRBD1; CDR3 length: 14; J gene: TRBJ1-2; clone size: .; V gene: TRBV6-5; CDR3 DNA: TGTGCCAGCAGCCCGGGACAGGCTAACTATGGCTACACCTTC; CDR3 protein: CASSPGQANYGYTF
D gene: .; CDR3 length: 14; J gene: TRBJ1-5; clone size: .; V gene: TRBV4-1; CDR3 DNA: TGCGCCAGCAGCCAAGGGTCCGCCGGTCAGCCCCAGCATTTT; CDR3 protein: CASSQGSAGQPQHF
D gene: .; CDR3 length: 13; J gene: TRBJ1-1; clone size: .; V gene: TRBV5-8; CDR3 DNA: TGTGCCAGCAGCTTGAATCCGGACACTGAAGCTTTCTTT; CDR3 protein: CASSLNPDTEAFF
D gene: TRBD1; CDR3 length: 17; J gene: TRBJ1-5; clone size: .; V gene: TRBV19; CDR3 DNA: TGTGCCAGTAGTTTCGGATCGGGACAGCCTAGCAATCAGCCCCAGCATTTT; CDR3 protein: CASSFGSGQPSNQPQHF
D gene: .; CDR3 length: 15; J gene: TRBJ2-6; clone size: .; V gene: TRBV6-4; CDR3 DNA: TGTGCCAGCAGTCAGACAAGCTCTGGGGCCAACGTCCTGACTTTC; CDR3 protein: CASSQTSSGANVLTF
D gene: .; CDR3 length: 13; J gene: TRBJ2-2; clone size: few; V gene: TRBV27; CDR3 DNA: TGTGCCAGCAGTTATATAAACACCGGGGAGCTGTTTTTT; CDR3 protein: CASSYINTGELFF
D gene: .; CDR3 length: 15; J gene: TRBJ2-1; clone size: .; V gene: TRBV5-1; CDR3 DNA: TGCGCCAGCAGCTCGGATAGCGGTAGCTACAATGAGCAGTTCTTC; CDR3 protein: CASSSDSGSYNEQFF
D gene: .; CDR3 length: 13; J gene: TRBJ1-2; clone size: once; V gene: TRBV11-3; CDR3 DNA: TGTGCCAGCAGCTTAGTCAGGCCGTATGGCTACACCTTC; CDR3 protein: CASSLVRPYGYTF
D gene: .; CDR3 length: 19; J gene: TRBJ1-2; clone size: .; V gene: TRBV3-1/TRBV3-2; CDR3 DNA: TGTGCCAGCAGCCAAGGGGAGGGTGTGGGACCCCCTTCCCCCTATGGCTACACCTTC; CDR3 protein: CASSQGEGVGPPSPYGYTF
D gene: .; CDR3 length: 13; J gene: TRBJ1-1; clone size: .; V gene: TRBV29-1; CDR3 DNA: TGCAGCGTACCACGCAGGGAAAACACTGAAGCTTTCTTT; CDR3 protein: CSVPRRENTEAFF
D gene: TRBD2; CDR3 length: 14; J gene: TRBJ2-7; clone size: .; V gene: TRBV25-1; CDR3 DNA: TGTGCCAGCAGTGCGGGAGGGGCGACCTACGAGCAGTACTTC; CDR3 protein: CASSAGGATYEQYF
D gene: .; CDR3 length: 14; J gene: TRBJ2-5; clone size: once; V gene: TRBV7-9; CDR3 DNA: TGTGCCTCCCAGCCTGGGGGCGCCCAAGAGACCCAGTACTTC; CDR3 protein: CASQPGGAQETQYF
D gene: TRBD1; CDR3 length: 14; J gene: TRBJ1-1; clone size: .; V gene: TRBV19; CDR3 DNA: TGTGCCAGTAGAGAGCGCAGGGGGTGGACTGAAGCTTTCTTT; CDR3 protein: CASRERRGWTEAFF
D gene: .; CDR3 length: 14; J gene: TRBJ1-3; clone size: .; V gene: TRBV7-8; CDR3 DNA: TGTGCCAGCAGCTTAGGAATGACAGGAAACACCATATATTTT; CDR3 protein: CASSLGMTGNTIYF
D gene: .; CDR3 length: 16; J gene: TRBJ2-3; clone size: .; V gene: TRBV7-3; CDR3 DNA: TGTGCCAGCAGCTTAACCCCTAGCGCATTCACAGATACGCAGTATTTT; CDR3 protein: CASSLTPSAFTDTQYF
D gene: .; CDR3 length: 13; J gene: TRBJ1-5; clone size: .; V gene: TRBV30; CDR3 DNA: TGTGCCTTCAACAGGGAAGGCAATCAGCCCCAGCATTTT; CDR3 protein: CAFNREGNQPQHF
D gene: TRBD1; CDR3 length: 14; J gene: TRBJ1-5; clone size: once; V gene: TRBV2; CDR3 DNA: TGTGCCAGCAGTAGACAGGGACTCTATCAGCCCCAGCATTTT; CDR3 protein: CASSRQGLYQPQHF
D gene: .; CDR3 length: 15; J gene: TRBJ1-2; clone size: .; V gene: TRBV7-2; CDR3 DNA: TGTGCCAGCAGCTTATCTCGGACTCGAGGTCATGGCTACACCTTC; CDR3 protein: CASSLSRTRGHGYTF